This entry lists 20 T cell receptor beta chains sequenced from one sample in a study of regulatory dendritic cells for organ transplantation. The repertoire was sequenced with immunoSEQ multiplex PCR; TCRdb's copy has only in-frame clones and lacks some. Seen here are tens of thousands of clones, around two thirds observed once, and the top ten hold about 0.84%. Material: memory CD4+ T cells from blood. Documented subset: CD45RO+ memory T cells. All receptors derive from a human donor in good health.

V is TRBV4-1 and J is TRBJ1-2; the match to TRBD1 covers 7 bases. J lost 8 bases, V lost 0 bases, and 6 bases had no gene match. Germline values: CDR1 MGHRA, CDR2 YSYEKL. This CDR3 contains 14 residues. The CDR3 here is CASSQERGGGGYTF. In DNA, the CDR3 is TGCGCCAGCAGCCAAGAACGAGGGGGCGGGGGCTACACCTTC.

V gene TRBV2 combines with J gene TRBJ1-4, with TRBD1 matching over 8 bases. The ends lost 6 bases at V and 7 bases at J; junction bases unmatched: 4. Germline CDR1 SNHLY, CDR2 FYNNEI. The CDR3 consists of 13 residues. For the CDR3, the DNA is TGTGCCAGCAGCAGGGGGCTTTTTGAAAAACTGTTTTTT. Translating it yields CASSRGLFEKLFF.

This clone has more than one count but fewer than ten. This chain links TRBV6-1 with TRBJ1-4; D uncertain. Germline-derived CDR1 and CDR2 are MNHNS and SASEGT. The CDR3 consists of 13 residues. Trimming removed 2 bases from V and 12 bases from J, with 13 bases in between. CDR3 protein: CASSEFEREQLFF. The CDR3 DNA follows: TGTGCCAGCAGTGAATTTGAGCGCGAGCAACTGTTTTTT.

The gene calls are TRBV2 and TRBJ2-1; TRBD2 is a possible D gene (7 bases). The CDR3 runs 14 residues. V lost 6 bases to trimming and J lost 8 bases, with 17 bases between them. The germline V gene has CDR1 SNHLY and CDR2 FYNNEI. This chain's CDR3 is CASRRRGGRDEQFF. In nucleotides, the CDR3 is TGTGCCAGCAGGAGGAGGGGGGGCAGGGATGAGCAGTTCTTC.

The V and J genes are TRBV19 and TRBJ2-5; 10 bases fit TRBD2. This CDR3 has 17 amino acids. The V gene's germline CDR1 is LNHDA and CDR2 SQIVND (reference sequence). V shed 1 base and J 7 bases; nucleotides not matched to a gene: 12. This chain's CDR3 is CASSIVIAGGLKGTQYF. For the CDR3, the DNA is TGTGCCAGTAGTATAGTAATAGCGGGGGGCCTTAAGGGGACCCAGTACTTC.

V and J are TRBV5-1 and TRBJ2-3; 13 bases fit TRBD2. The CDR3 is 16 residues long. V gave up 6 bases and J gave up 4 bases; unmatched junction bases: 8. CDR1 and CDR2 (germline): SGHRS, YFSETQ. CDR3 residues: CASNLGLAGLADTQYF. The CDR3 DNA follows: TGCGCCAGCAACCTGGGACTAGCGGGGCTCGCAGATACGCAGTATTTT.

The rearrangement joins TRBV7-3 to TRBJ1-1, with TRBD1 as a possible D gene (6 bases). The CDR3 contains 15 residues. Germline V gene lookup returns CDR1 SGHTA and CDR2 FQGTGA. V was trimmed by 5 bases and J by 1 base, leaving 14 bases between them. In DNA, the CDR3 is TGTGCCAGCAGCCTCTTGGGGACACCGAACACTGAAGCTTTCTTT. This gives the protein CASSLLGTPNTEAFF.

V and J are TRBV2 and TRBJ2-5; 8 bases line up with TRBD1. V trimming: 10 bases; J trimming: 4 bases; junction bases outside the gene matches: 5. The CDR3 contains 12 residues. Germline CDR1 is SNHLY and CDR2 is FYNNEI. The chain's CDR3 is CATSGGGETQYF. The CDR3 DNA is TGTGCCACTTCAGGGGGCGGAGAGACCCAGTACTTC.

V usage is TRBV9 and J usage is TRBJ2-1; TRBD1 agrees at 7 bases. After removal of 4 bases from V and 5 bases from J, the junction contained 6 bases not matched to a gene. Germline V gene data show CDR1 as SGDLS and CDR2 as YYNGEE. The CDR3 totals 14 residues. CDR3 loop: CASSTGDLNNEQFF. CDR3 sequence (DNA): TGTGCCAGCAGCACAGGGGACCTTAACAATGAGCAGTTCTTC.

The rearrangement links TRBV7-8 to TRBJ1-1, with a weak D call TRBD1 (5 bases). Germline loops: CDR1 SGHVS, CDR2 FQNEAQ. V was cut by 5 bases and J by 5 bases, with 15 bases left in between. CDR3 length: 14 amino acids. Written as DNA, the CDR3 is TGTGCCAGCAGCCCTTCTCCCGGGGGAACTGAAGCTTTCTTT. It specifies CASSPSPGGTEAFF.

The chain employs TRBV6-5 and TRBJ2-7; the D gene is possibly TRBD2 (5 bases). The V end was cut by 4 bases, the J end by 0 bases, with 16 bases between. This CDR3 contains 16 residues. Looked up from germline, CDR1 is MNHEY and CDR2 is SVGAGI. Here the CDR3 DNA reads TGTGCCAGCAGTTCCCCTCGGCGGGCCCTCTCCTACGAGCAGTACTTC. Its protein product is CASSSPRRALSYEQYF.

This clone has only a few counts. This sequence joins TRBV5-1 and TRBJ2-5; 7 bases are a match to TRBD2. Per germline, CDR1 SGHRS and CDR2 YFSETQ. Losses at the gene ends were 1 base for V and 1 base for J; bases not matched to a gene: 4. This CDR3 spans 15 amino acids. Here the CDR3 DNA reads TGCGCCAGCAGCTTGATGACGGGGGGCCAAGAGACCCAGTACTTC. It encodes CASSLMTGGQETQYF.

This clone was detected only a few times. V is TRBV9 and J is TRBJ2-2; TRBD1 matches at 9 bases. The ends lost 0 bases at V and 4 bases at J; junction bases unmatched: 1. The CDR3 spans 15 residues. Germline CDR1 is SGDLS and CDR2 is YYNGEE. The CDR3 region is CASSVGQGGTGELFF. The DNA for the CDR3 is TGTGCCAGCAGCGTAGGACAGGGGGGCACCGGGGAGCTGTTTTTT. The variable domain in full, completed from reference TRBV9 and TRBJ2-2, reads DSGVTQTPKHLITATGQRVTLRCSPRSGDLSVYWYQQSLDQGLQFLIQYYNGEERAKGNILERFSAQQFPDLHSELNLSSLELGDSALYFCASSVGQGGTGELFFGEGSRLTVL.

This clone was seen a handful of times. V is TRBV25-1 and J is TRBJ2-3; 7 bases match TRBD2. V was clipped by 3 bases and J by 4 bases; unmatched bases: 4. The CDR3 runs to 14 residues. Per the germline V gene, CDR1 is MGHDK and CDR2 is SYGVNS. CDR3 DNA sequence: TGTGCCAGCAGTGATGGACTAGGGTCAGATACGCAGTATTTT. It codes for CASSDGLGSDTQYF.

V is TRBV5-4 and J is TRBJ1-1; 7 bases fit TRBD1. With 4 bases clipped from V and 2 bases from J, the junction kept 5 bases outside the gene matches. The germline V gene has CDR1 SGHNT and CDR2 YYREEE (reference sequence). The CDR3 is 14 residues long. The CDR3 sequence: CASSAGTANTEAFF. CDR3 nucleotides: TGTGCCAGCAGCGCCGGGACAGCCAACACTGAAGCTTTCTTT.

This chain uses TRBV7-9 with TRBJ2-1; 7 bases fit TRBD1. The CDR3 covers 16 residues. Germline V lookup: CDR1 SEHNR, CDR2 FQNEAQ (reference sequence). Unmatched junction bases numbered 9, after V lost 5 bases and J lost 2 bases. The CDR3 sequence is CASSARQGMPYNEQFF. Written as DNA, the CDR3 is TGTGCCAGCAGCGCAAGACAGGGAATGCCCTACAATGAGCAGTTCTTC.

The gene calls are TRBV21-1 and TRBJ1-1; no check of the table's D call, TRBD1, against the DNA was made. TRBV21-1 is a known pseudogene. This CDR3 region has 17 residues. The CDR3 DNA follows: TGTGCCAGCAGCAAAGCCCTTAGGGGTGGGGTGAACACTGAAGCTTTCTTT. Translation gives CASSKALRGGVNTEAFF.

The rearrangement links TRBV19 to TRBJ1-1; no clear D gene. V was shortened by 10 bases and J by 9 bases, with 24 bases between the two germline ends. CDR1 is LNHDA, CDR2 SQIVND, per germline (reference sequence). The CDR3 spans 14 residues. The CDR3: CATSDGAGILKAFF. The CDR3 nucleotides read TGTGCCACCTCGGACGGTGCGGGGATATTAAAAGCTTTCTTT.

There are a few counts of this clone. This chain links TRBV7-2 with TRBJ1-3; D perhaps matches TRBD1 (6 bases). CDR3 length equals 15 residues. The germline V gene encodes CDR1 SGHTA and CDR2 FQGNSA. V was clipped by 4 bases and J by 0 bases, with 10 bases between them. The DNA of the CDR3 is TGTGCCAGCAGCTCGGACAGAAACTCTGGAAACACCATATATTTT. This translates into CASSSDRNSGNTIYF. The whole variable domain, remainder taken from reference TRBV7-2 and TRBJ1-3, is GAGVSQSPSNKVTEKGKDVELRCDPISGHTALYWYRQSLGQGLEFLIYFQGNSAPDKSGLPSDRFSAERTGGSVSTLTIQRTQQEDSAVYLCASSSDRNSGNTIYFGEGSWLTVV.

The rearrangement links TRBV5-5 to TRBJ1-6, with 9 positions matching TRBD1. Germline V CDR1 and CDR2: SGHKS, YYEKEE (reference sequence). Trimming removed 4 bases from V and 4 bases from J; junction bases left unmatched: 6. CDR3 length: 16 amino acids. The CDR3 loop is CASSPRDRDYNSPLHF. The CDR3, as DNA: TGTGCCAGCAGCCCGAGGGACAGGGATTATAATTCACCCCTCCACTTT.